The source of this TCR beta chain is a study of OX40 agonist ivuxolimab in advanced cancers. Overall study: As their treatment, patients were administered ivuxolimab, an agonistic anti-OX40 (CD134) antibody. There were three patients with partial responses, one having hepatocellular carcinoma and two cutaneous melanoma.

Data came from immunoSEQ multiplex PCR; TCRdb stores just in-frame clones and leaves some out. The table has some 50,000 clones, over 60% seen once. Comment on this clone: Its antigen remains unidentified.

Findings and limits, study-wide: Those patients achieving a partial response at 0.1-3.0 mg/kg showed among the lowest clonal expansion. Average numbers of expanded clones were greater in CD8+ T cells than in CD4+.

Per the germline V gene, CDR1 is LGHNA and CDR2 is YNFKEQ. Trimming took off 0 bases at V and 7 bases at J, with 15 bases between the two ends. There are 15 residues in the CDR3. The J gene is TRBJ1-2, the V gene TRBV4-2, with D uncertain. This clonotype originated in an adult with an advanced solid tumor such as melanoma, head and neck, liver or kidney cancer. Sequencing was performed on CD4+ or CD8+ T cells sorted from blood, taken in a trial of the OX40 agonist ivuxolimab. The CDR3 region is CASSQDSVSIGGYTF. DNA for the CDR3: TGTGCCAGCAGCCAAGATTCTGTGTCTATTGGTGGCTACACCTTC.